This T cell receptor (beta chain) was observed in a study of tumor-infiltrating lymphocytes in primary liver carcinoma. For the study at large: The cohort included men and women aged 30 to 69 years. Tumor stage was T1-T3 N0M0, and tumor size was about 4 to 11 cm across.

Unsorted bulk tissue (roughly 19-30 mg) underwent RNA and DNA co-extraction. At sampling, these chronic HBV carriers had received no treatment. This clonotype came up many times. Its antigen is as yet unknown. Study-level results: Tumor samples exhibited a significantly greater top-250-clone fraction than blood samples (p = 0.039).

The input was 450 to 500 ng total RNA; TCR beta cDNA was made from it with a constant-region primer. Generation of the TCR beta libraries relied on three nested multiplex PCR rounds using slightly modified ARM-PCR. Using its own MiXCR run on the multiplex PCR reads, TCRdb lists one record per CDR3 protein. The data contain around 100,000 distinct CDR3 sequences, more than 65% of them singletons. Sequenced material: liver tumor tissue from sampling region 5. Subset reported: tumor region T5, tumor centre. The sequence was collected from a woman aged 55-70 years with primary liver carcinoma and hepatitis B virus infection.

The CDR3 region has the DNA TGCGCCAGCTCCCGGGACACCTCCTACGAGCAGTACTTC. It translates to CASSRDTSYEQYF. The chain has TRBV5-1 and TRBJ2-7; possibly TRBD1 for D (6 bases). This CDR3 spans 13 amino acids. V lost 7 bases and J 0 bases, leaving 11 bases between the germline ends. The germline V gene has CDR1 SGHRS and CDR2 YFSETQ.